A single T cell receptor (beta chain) is shown here with its context. Its specificity is not known. A much larger clonotype is one base distant, so this may be a read error. This sample is part of a study of post-analysis software for immune sequencing data. About the study: Relapsing-remitting, secondary progressive and progressive-relapsing multiple sclerosis courses were included. Notes on the study in general: By F measure, samples from a shared preparation batch strongly co-clustered. Comparison with controls showed significantly lower normalized Chao1 diversity in multiple sclerosis patients. The study found TRBV5-6, TRBV5-1 and TRBV20-1 among a few TRBV segments more frequent in patients than controls.

Trimming shortened V by 2 bases and J by 12 bases, and 8 bases separated the two germline ends. CDR3 length: 11 amino acids. Germline values: CDR1 MGHRA, CDR2 YSYEKL. Each TCR beta cDNA library carried unique molecular identifiers. Input populations of about 0.85 to 11 million T cells gave rise to approximately 500,000 cDNA molecules. TCRdb fed the PCR reads into MiXCR, producing one record per CDR3 protein. Here the sample spans approximately 150,000 distinct CDR3 sequences, about 32% being singletons. The origin of this receptor is a girl under 18 with multiple sclerosis. The V call is TRBV4-1, the J call TRBJ2-1, with D tentatively TRBD1 (5 bases). Sequencing was performed on blood. In DNA form, the CDR3 reads TGCGCCAGCAGCCAAAGGGGTGGGCAGTTCTTC. Amino acid sequence: CASSQRGGQFF.